Detailed here is one T cell receptor (beta chain). An amount of RNA that ranged from roughly 0.45 to 1 ug was reverse transcribed with random hexamers. MiXCR, run by TCRdb on the immunoSEQ multiplex PCR reads, gives a single entry per CDR3 protein. The repertoire includes a few hundred thousand distinct CDR3 sequences, about 95% of them detected once, and roughly 0.1% sits in the top ten. V dropped 4 bases and J dropped 8 bases, with 8 bases sitting between them. The CDR3 is 12 residues long. Germline-derived CDR1 and CDR2 are LGHDT and YNNKEL (reference sequence). The data stem from a study of CD8 T cells in Susac syndrome.

The specimen sequenced was CD4+ T cells from PBMCs. V is TRBV3-1 and J is TRBJ2-2; D call uncertain. The TCR was taken from a human donor with multiple sclerosis. In DNA, the CDR3 is TGTGCCAGCAGCCGGATGTCGGGGGAGCTGTTTTTT. This sequence encodes CASSRMSGELFF. Filled out from reference TRBV3-1 and TRBJ2-2, the complete variable domain reads DTAVSQTPKYLVTQMGNDKSIKCEQNLGHDTMYWYKQDSKKFLKIMFSYNNKELIINETVPNRFSPKSPDKAHLNLHINSLELGDSAVYFCASSRMSGELFFGEGSRLTVL.